These 18 T cell receptor beta chains share one sample of origin, sequenced in a study of long-term antiretroviral therapy in people with HIV. The libraries were made with immunoSEQ v3.0 at survey level. Assay: immunoSEQ multiplex PCR; the TCRdb copy retains only in-frame clones and omits some. The sample records about 25,000 clones, 83% being singletons. The material sequenced was unsorted PBMCs, taken 3 years after starting antiretroviral therapy. These receptors were collected from a man younger than 35 with HIV.

The V and J genes are TRBV11-2 and TRBJ1-4; the D gene is possibly TRBD1 (6 bases). CDR3 length: 15 amino acids. Germline loops: CDR1 SGHAT, CDR2 FQNNGV. Trimming left V 5 bases short and J 2 bases short, with 12 bases between. The CDR3 is CASSPVGGTNEKLFF. The CDR3 coding sequence is TGTGCCAGCAGCCCCGTGGGGGGCACTAATGAAAAACTGTTTTTT.

The V gene is TRBV21-1, the J gene TRBJ2-7; the tabulated D call, TRBD1, remains unverified against the DNA. TRBV21-1 is a pseudogene segment. This CDR3 is built from 16 residues. CDR3 bases: TGTGCCAGCAGCACCTATCCGGACAGGGGGCGTTACGAGCAGTACTTC. This gives the protein CASSTYPDRGRYEQYF.

The chain links TRBV29-1 to TRBJ2-3; 11 bases align to TRBD2. Trimming at V came to 5 bases and at J to 0 bases, leaving 13 bases not matched to a gene. CDR1 and CDR2 from the germline V gene are SQVTM and ANQGSEA. This CDR3 contains 18 residues. The CDR3 here is CSVKLAGGSVTSTDTQYF. The CDR3, as DNA: TGCAGCGTTAAGCTAGCGGGGGGTTCGGTTACTAGCACAGATACGCAGTATTTT.

This clone ranks as medium-sized. The chain joins TRBV6-1 to TRBJ1-5; 7 bases fit TRBD1. The CDR3 length is 15 residues. The V segment lost 4 bases and the J segment 9 bases; nucleotides outside the gene matches: 12. CDR1 and CDR2 (germline): MNHNS, SASEGT. The CDR3, as DNA: TGTGCCAGCAGTGCGTCCACAGGGGCAGTCGGGCCCCAGCATTTT. Protein product: CASSASTGAVGPQHF.

V and J are TRBV9 and TRBJ1-2, with 7 bases that match TRBD1. Germline-derived CDR1 and CDR2 are SGDLS and YYNGEE. V gave up 3 bases and J gave up 6 bases; unmatched junction bases: 14. The CDR3 consists of 16 residues. DNA of the CDR3: TGTGCCAGCAGCGGGCAACAGGGGAGGATTCTGAATGGCTACACCTTC. Its translation: CASSGQQGRILNGYTF.

The CDR3 loop reads CASSDSGNQPQHF. CDR3 sequence (DNA): TGTGCCAGCAGTGATTCGGGCAATCAGCCCCAGCATTTT. The chain employs TRBV9 and TRBJ1-5; D is uncertain. CDR3 length: 13 amino acids. Germline V gene lookup returns CDR1 SGDLS and CDR2 YYNGEE. Trimming shortened V by 5 bases and J by 2 bases, and 8 bases separated the two germline ends.

This clone was observed once. The chain joins TRBV5-4 to TRBJ2-7, with 9 nucleotides matching TRBD1. V lost 4 bases to trimming and J lost 5 bases; unmatched junction nucleotides: 16. Germline V lookup: CDR1 SGHNT, CDR2 YYREEE (reference sequence). CDR3 size: 17 residues. CDR3 region: CASSTAGLGTGLHEQYF. The CDR3 DNA reads as TGTGCCAGCAGCACGGCGGGTCTTGGGACAGGGTTACACGAGCAGTACTTC.

This rearrangement joins TRBV25-1 to TRBJ2-4; D perhaps matches TRBD2 (5 bases). The CDR3 runs to 14 residues. Germline V gene sequence: CDR1 MGHDK, CDR2 SYGVNS. V was cut by 3 bases and J by 6 bases, with 12 bases left in between. The CDR3 coding sequence is TGTGCCAGCAGTGATCGGAGGTATGGAAACATTCAGTACTTC. This sequence encodes CASSDRRYGNIQYF.

This chain uses TRBV6-1 with TRBJ2-7, with D maybe TRBD1 (5 bases). Germline values: CDR1 MNHNS, CDR2 SASEGT. The ends were cut back, 10 bases at V and 0 bases at J, with 10 bases in the middle. The CDR3 sequence is 12 residues long. CDR3 in amino acids: CATTQGSYEQYV. Written as DNA, the CDR3 is TGTGCCACCACCCAGGGCTCCTACGAGCAGTACGTC.

The chain uses TRBV27 and TRBJ2-1, with TRBD2 matching 8 bases. CDR1 MNHEY and CDR2 SMNVEV come from the germline V gene (reference sequence). This CDR3 contains 15 residues. V shed 4 bases, J shed 3 bases, and the junction held 5 bases outside the gene matches. CDR3 nucleotides: TGTGCCAGCAGTTCGTTGCGGGGGGTCTACAATGAGCAGTTCTTC. Translated: CASSSLRGVYNEQFF.

The chain combines TRBV6-6 with TRBJ2-3; D is unclear. Trimming removed 6 bases from V and 3 bases from J, with 4 bases in between. The CDR3 extends over 11 amino acids. Germline CDR1 MNHNY, CDR2 SVGAGI (reference sequence). The CDR3: CASRTTDTQYF. The CDR3 nucleotides are TGTGCCAGCAGGACTACAGATACGCAGTATTTT.

The rearrangement links TRBV4-1 to TRBJ1-1; D is ambiguous. Trimming pared 0 bases from V and 0 bases from J, leaving 14 bases between. The V gene's germline CDR1 is MGHRA and CDR2 YSYEKL. The CDR3 loop spans 17 amino acids. The DNA for the CDR3 is TGCGCCAGCAGCCAAGATCAAGTAACCGAGCTGAACACTGAAGCTTTCTTT. It yields the protein CASSQDQVTELNTEAFF.

CDR3 nucleotides: TGTGCCAGCAGCTTACCGGGACAGGGGTTCGCCGGGGAGCTGTTTTTT. Its protein product is CASSLPGQGFAGELFF. The rearrangement uses TRBV5-4 and TRBJ2-2, with 10 bases lining up with TRBD1. The CDR3 extends over 16 amino acids. Trimming cost V 2 bases and J 6 bases; bases outside gene matches: 7. The germline CDR1 and CDR2 sequences are SGHNT and YYREEE (reference sequence).

V usage is TRBV7-2 and J usage is TRBJ1-1; D unresolved. Germline assignment: CDR1 SGHTA and CDR2 FQGNSA. V dropped 2 bases and J dropped 6 bases, with 10 bases sitting between them. This CDR3 region has 13 residues. CDR3 sequence: CASSLIGFPEAFF. CDR3 nucleotide sequence: TGTGCCAGCAGCTTAATAGGGTTCCCTGAAGCTTTCTTT.

The chain employs TRBV29-1 and TRBJ1-1, with D possibly being TRBD1 (5 bases). V was trimmed by 1 base and J by 6 bases, leaving 6 bases between them. This CDR3 has 11 amino acids. Germline V lookup: CDR1 SQVTM, CDR2 ANQGSEA. CDR3 sequence reads: CSVEVGPEAFF. The CDR3 DNA follows: TGCAGCGTTGAAGTGGGACCTGAAGCTTTCTTT.

This chain joins TRBV7-9 and TRBJ1-4; D is possibly TRBD1 (6 bases). The V and J ends lost 5 bases and 6 bases respectively, with 13 bases between them. The CDR3 is made up of 14 amino acids. The germline gives CDR1 SEHNR, CDR2 FQNEAQ (reference sequence). The CDR3 loop reads CASSPPGADEKLFF. CDR3 coding DNA: TGTGCCAGCAGCCCGCCGGGGGCGGATGAAAAACTGTTTTTT.

The rearrangement links TRBV10-2 to TRBJ2-7; D tentatively reads TRBD1 or TRBD2 (5 bases each). The CDR3 is 12 amino acids. CDR1 and CDR2 (germline): WSHSY, SAAADI. The V gene lost 5 bases and the J gene lost 2 bases, with 7 bases spanning the gap. The DNA for the CDR3 is TGCGCCAGCAGTCAGGGAGCCTACGAGCAGTACGTC. Its translation is CASSQGAYEQYV.

The V gene is TRBV9, the J gene TRBJ2-1; D unclear. Germline-derived CDR1 and CDR2 are SGDLS and YYNGEE. This CDR3 is 15 amino acids long. The V end was cut by 3 bases, the J end by 6 bases, with 16 bases between. DNA for the CDR3: TGTGCCAGCAGCGCCGACGGATACACTGGCAATGAGCAGTTCTTC. It translates to CASSADGYTGNEQFF.